The entry below gives a single TCR beta chain sequence along with its context. Germline and junction disagree at one end, which may indicate a read error. This record belongs to a study of blood T cell repertoires in COVID-19. TCRdb's copy holds only in-frame clones and misses some; the assay was immunoSEQ multiplex PCR. The sample has 150,000 to 200,000 clones; about 87% are singletons. The CDR3 runs to 13 residues. Germline V gives CDR1 LGHDT, CDR2 YNNKEL (reference sequence). The chain joins TRBV3-1 (or the pseudogene TRBV3-2) to TRBJ1-2; D perhaps matches TRBD1 (5 bases). The specimen sequenced was peripheral blood. This sequence originates from a woman between 50 and 59 years old with acute or convalescent COVID-19. The CDR3 region has the DNA TGTGCCAGCAGCCAGGGGGGTAGCTATGGCCACACCTTC. Protein sequence: CASSQGGSYGHTF.